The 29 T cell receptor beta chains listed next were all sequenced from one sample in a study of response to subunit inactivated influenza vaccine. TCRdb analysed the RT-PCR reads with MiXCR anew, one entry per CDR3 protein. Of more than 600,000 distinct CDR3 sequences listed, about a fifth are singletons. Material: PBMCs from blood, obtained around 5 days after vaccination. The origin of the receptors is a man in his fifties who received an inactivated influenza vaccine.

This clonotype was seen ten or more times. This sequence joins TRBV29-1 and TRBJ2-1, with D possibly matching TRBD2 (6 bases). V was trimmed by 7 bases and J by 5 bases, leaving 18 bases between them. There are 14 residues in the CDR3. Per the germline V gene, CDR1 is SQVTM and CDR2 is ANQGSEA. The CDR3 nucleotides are TGCAGCGGGGACCTAGCGACACTAAACAATGAGCAGTTCTTC. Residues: CSGDLATLNNEQFF.

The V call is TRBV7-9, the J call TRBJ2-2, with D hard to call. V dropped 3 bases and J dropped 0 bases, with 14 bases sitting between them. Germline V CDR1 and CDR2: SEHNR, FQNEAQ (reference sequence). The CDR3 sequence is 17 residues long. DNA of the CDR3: TGTGCCAGCAGCTTGCAGCGTCCCCTAGCGAACACCGGGGAGCTGTTTTTT. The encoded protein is CASSLQRPLANTGELFF.

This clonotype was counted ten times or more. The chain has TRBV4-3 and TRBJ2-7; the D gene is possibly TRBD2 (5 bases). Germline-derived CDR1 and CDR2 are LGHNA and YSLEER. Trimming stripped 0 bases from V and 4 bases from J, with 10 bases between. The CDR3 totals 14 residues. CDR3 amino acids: CASSQDQDSYEQYF. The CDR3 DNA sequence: TGCGCCAGCAGCCAAGATCAGGACTCATACGAGCAGTACTTC.

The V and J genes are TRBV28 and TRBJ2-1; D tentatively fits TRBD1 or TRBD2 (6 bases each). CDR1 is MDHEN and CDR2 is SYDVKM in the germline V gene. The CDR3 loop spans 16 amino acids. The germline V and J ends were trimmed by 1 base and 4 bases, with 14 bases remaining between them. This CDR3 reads CASSLLGAGTYNEQFF. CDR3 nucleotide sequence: TGTGCCAGCAGTTTATTGGGGGCGGGGACATACAATGAGCAGTTCTTC. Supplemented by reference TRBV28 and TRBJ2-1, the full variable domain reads DVKVTQSSRYLVKRTGEKVFLECVQDMDHENMFWYRQDPGLGLRLIYFSYDVKMKEKGDIPEGYSVSREKKERFSLILESASTNQTSMYLCASSLLGAGTYNEQFFGPGTRLTVL.

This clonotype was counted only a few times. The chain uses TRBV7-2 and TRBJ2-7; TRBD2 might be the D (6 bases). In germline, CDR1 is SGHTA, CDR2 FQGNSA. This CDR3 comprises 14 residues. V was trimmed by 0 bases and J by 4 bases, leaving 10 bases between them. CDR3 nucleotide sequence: TGTGCCAGCAGCTTAGCCCCGGGGAGGTACGAGCAGTACTTC. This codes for CASSLAPGRYEQYF.

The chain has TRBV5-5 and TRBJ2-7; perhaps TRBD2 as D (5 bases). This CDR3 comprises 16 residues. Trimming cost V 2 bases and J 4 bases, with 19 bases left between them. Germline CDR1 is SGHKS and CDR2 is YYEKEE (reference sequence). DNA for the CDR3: TGTGCCAGCAGCTTAGGAGGCCGGCCGTCGGATTACGAGCAGTACTTC. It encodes CASSLGGRPSDYEQYF.

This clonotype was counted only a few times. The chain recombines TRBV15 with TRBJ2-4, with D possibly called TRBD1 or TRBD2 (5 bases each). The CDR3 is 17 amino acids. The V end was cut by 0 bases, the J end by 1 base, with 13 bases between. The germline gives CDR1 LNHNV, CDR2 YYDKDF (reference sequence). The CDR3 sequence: CATSRDPGRVAKNIQYF. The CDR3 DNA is TGTGCCACCAGCAGAGATCCGGGGCGAGTCGCCAAAAACATTCAGTACTTC.

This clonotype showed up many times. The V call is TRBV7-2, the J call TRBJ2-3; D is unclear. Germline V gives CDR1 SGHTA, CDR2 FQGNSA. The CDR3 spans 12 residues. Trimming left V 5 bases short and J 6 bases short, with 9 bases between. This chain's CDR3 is CASSQSGDTQYF. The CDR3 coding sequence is TGTGCCAGCAGCCAGTCGGGCGATACGCAGTATTTT.

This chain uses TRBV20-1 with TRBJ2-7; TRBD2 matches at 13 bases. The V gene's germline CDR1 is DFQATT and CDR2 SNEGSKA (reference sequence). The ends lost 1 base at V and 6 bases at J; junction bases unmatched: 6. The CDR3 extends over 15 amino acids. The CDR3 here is CSARGGLAGVREQYF. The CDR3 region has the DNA TGCAGTGCTAGAGGAGGACTAGCGGGAGTCCGCGAGCAGTACTTC.

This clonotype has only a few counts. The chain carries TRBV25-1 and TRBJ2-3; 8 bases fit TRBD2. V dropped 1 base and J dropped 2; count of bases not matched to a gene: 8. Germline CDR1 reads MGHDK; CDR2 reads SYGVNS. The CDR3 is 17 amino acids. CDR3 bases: TGTGCCAGCAGTGAATCCGGACTAGCAGGGTACACAGATACGCAGTATTTT. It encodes CASSESGLAGYTDTQYF.

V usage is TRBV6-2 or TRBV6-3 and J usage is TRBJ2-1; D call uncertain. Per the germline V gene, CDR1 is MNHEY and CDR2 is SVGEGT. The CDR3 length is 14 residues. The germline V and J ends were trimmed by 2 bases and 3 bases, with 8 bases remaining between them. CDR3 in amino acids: CASSYGRLYNEQFF. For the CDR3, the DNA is TGTGCCAGCAGTTACGGTCGGCTCTACAATGAGCAGTTCTTC.

The chain's CDR3 is CASRRSNNEQFF. The CDR3, as DNA: TGTGCCAGCAGGAGGTCGAACAATGAGCAGTTCTTC. The chain joins TRBV6-5 to TRBJ2-1; D is ambiguous. CDR1 MNHEY and CDR2 SVGAGI come from the germline V gene. V was clipped by 6 bases and J by 5 bases, with 8 bases between them. This CDR3 contains 12 residues.

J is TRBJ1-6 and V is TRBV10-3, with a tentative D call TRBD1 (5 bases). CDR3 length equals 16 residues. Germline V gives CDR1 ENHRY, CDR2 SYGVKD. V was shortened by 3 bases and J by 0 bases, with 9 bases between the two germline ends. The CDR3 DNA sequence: TGTGCCATCAGTGAAGACAGACGCTCCTATAATTCACCCCTCCACTTT. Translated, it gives CAISEDRRSYNSPLHF.

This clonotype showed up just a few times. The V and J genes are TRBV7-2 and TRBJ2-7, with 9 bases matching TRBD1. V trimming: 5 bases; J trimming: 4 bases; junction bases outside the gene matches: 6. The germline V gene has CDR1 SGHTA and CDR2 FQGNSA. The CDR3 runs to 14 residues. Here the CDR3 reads CASSTDRGPYEQYF. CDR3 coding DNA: TGTGCCAGCAGCACGGACAGGGGTCCTTACGAGCAGTACTTC.

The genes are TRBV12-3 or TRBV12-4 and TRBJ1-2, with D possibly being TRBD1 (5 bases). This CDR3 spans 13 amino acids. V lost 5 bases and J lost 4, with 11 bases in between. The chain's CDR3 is CASSRQPVYGYTF. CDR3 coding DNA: TGTGCCAGCAGTCGACAGCCAGTCTATGGCTACACCTTC.

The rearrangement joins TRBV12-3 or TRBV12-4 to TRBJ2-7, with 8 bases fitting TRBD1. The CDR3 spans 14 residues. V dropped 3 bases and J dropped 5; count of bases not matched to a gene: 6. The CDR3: CASSFRQGFHEQYF. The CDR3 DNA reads TGTGCCAGCAGTTTCCGACAGGGGTTCCACGAGCAGTACTTC.

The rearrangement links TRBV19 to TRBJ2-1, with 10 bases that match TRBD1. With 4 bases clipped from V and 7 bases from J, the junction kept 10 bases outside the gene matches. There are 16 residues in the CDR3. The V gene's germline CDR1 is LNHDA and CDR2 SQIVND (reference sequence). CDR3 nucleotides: TGTGCCAGTAGTAACTACTTGGGACAGGGGACGAATGAGCAGTTCTTC. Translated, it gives CASSNYLGQGTNEQFF.

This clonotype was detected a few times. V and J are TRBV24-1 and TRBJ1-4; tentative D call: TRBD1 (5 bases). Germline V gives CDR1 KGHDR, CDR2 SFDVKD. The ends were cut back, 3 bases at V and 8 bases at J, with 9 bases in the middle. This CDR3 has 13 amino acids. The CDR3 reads CATSDRQTEKLFF. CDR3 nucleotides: TGTGCCACCAGTGATCGACAGACGGAAAAACTGTTTTTT.

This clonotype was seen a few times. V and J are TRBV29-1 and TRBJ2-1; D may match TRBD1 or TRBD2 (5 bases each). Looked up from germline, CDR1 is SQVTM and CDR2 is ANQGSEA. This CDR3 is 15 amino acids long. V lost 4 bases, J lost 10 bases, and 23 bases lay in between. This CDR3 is CSVGGNVAWGNEQFF. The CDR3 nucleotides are TGCAGCGTTGGCGGAAACGTTGCCTGGGGGAACGAGCAGTTCTTC.

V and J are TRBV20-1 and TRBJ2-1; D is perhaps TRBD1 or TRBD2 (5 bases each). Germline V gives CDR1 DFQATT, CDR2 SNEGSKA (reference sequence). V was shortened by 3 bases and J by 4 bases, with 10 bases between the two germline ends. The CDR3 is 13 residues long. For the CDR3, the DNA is TGCAGTGCTAGCGGGGCCAGATACAATGAGCAGTTCTTC. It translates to CSASGARYNEQFF.

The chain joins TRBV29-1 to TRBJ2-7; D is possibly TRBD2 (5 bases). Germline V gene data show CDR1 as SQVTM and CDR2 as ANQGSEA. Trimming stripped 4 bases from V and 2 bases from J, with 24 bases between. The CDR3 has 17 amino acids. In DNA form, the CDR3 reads TGCAGCGTTGTACCCCCGAGGGTGGGCACGCAGCCCTACGAGCAGTACTTC. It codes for CSVVPPRVGTQPYEQYF.

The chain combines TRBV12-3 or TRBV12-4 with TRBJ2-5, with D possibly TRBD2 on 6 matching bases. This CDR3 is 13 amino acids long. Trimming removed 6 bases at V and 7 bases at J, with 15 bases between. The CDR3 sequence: CASRAGTPRTQYF. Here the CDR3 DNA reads TGTGCCAGCAGGGCCGGGACTCCTCGGACCCAGTACTTC.

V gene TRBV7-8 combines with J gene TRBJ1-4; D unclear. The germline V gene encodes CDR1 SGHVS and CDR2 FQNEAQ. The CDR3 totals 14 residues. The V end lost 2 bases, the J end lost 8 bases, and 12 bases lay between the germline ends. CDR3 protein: CASSLTELTEKLFF. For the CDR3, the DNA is TGTGCCAGCAGCTTAACAGAGCTTACCGAAAAACTGTTTTTT. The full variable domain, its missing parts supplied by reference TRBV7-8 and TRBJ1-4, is GAGVSQSPRYKVAKRGQDVALRCDPISGHVSLFWYQQALGQGPEFLTYFQNEAQLDKSGLPSDRFFAERPEGSVSTLKIQRTQQEDSAVYLCASSLTELTEKLFFGSGTQLSVL.

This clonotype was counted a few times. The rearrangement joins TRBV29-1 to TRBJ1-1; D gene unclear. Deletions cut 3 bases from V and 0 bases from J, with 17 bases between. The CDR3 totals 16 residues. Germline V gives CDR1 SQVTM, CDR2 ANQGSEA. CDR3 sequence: CSVETLREVLNTEAFF. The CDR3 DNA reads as TGCAGCGTTGAGACCCTTAGGGAGGTTTTGAACACTGAAGCTTTCTTT.

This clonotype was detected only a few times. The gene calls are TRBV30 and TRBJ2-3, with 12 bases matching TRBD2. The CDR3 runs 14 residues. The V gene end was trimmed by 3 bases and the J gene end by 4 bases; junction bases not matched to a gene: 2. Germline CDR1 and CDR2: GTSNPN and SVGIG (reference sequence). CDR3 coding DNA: TGTGCCTGGAGGACTAGCGGGGGCTCAGATACGCAGTATTTT. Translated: CAWRTSGGSDTQYF.

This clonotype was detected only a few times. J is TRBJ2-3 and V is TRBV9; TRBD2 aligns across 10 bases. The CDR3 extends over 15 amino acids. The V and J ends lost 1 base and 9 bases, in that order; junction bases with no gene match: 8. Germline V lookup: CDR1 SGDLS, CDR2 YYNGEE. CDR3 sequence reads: CASSVSGGEVWTQYF. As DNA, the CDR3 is TGTGCCAGCAGCGTAAGCGGGGGGGAGGTGTGGACGCAGTATTTT.

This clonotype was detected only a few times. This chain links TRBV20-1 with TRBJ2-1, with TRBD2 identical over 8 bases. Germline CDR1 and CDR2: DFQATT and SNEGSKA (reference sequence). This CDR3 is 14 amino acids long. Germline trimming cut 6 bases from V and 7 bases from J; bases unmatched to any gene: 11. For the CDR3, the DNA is TGCAGTGCGCCTCGTAGCGGGATTTGGAATGAGCAGTTCTTC. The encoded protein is CSAPRSGIWNEQFF.

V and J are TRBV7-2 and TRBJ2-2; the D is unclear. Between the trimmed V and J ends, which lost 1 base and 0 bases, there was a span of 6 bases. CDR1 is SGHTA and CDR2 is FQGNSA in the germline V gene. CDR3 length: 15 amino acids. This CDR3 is CASSLVPTNTGELFF. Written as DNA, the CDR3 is TGTGCCAGCAGCTTAGTGCCGACGAACACCGGGGAGCTGTTTTTT.

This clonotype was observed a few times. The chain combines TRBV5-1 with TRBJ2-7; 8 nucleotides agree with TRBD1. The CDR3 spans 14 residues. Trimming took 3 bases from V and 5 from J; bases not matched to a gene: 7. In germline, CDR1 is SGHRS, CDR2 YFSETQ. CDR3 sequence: CASSSYPTGDEQYF. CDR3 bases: TGCGCCAGCAGCTCCTACCCGACAGGGGACGAGCAGTACTTC.